Each of the 8 T cell receptor beta chains below was sequenced from the same sample in a study of breast tumors, draining lymph nodes, adjacent tissues. TCRdb fed the multiplex PCR reads into MiXCR, producing one record per CDR3 protein. Among about 270,000 distinct CDR3 sequences listed, about 30% were seen once. Breast cancer patients provided tissue from their axillary draining lymph nodes. The sequenced material came from axillary lymph node tissue. The receptors stem from a female donor with breast cancer. Some clones in this sample may be carry-over from other donors' samples.

For this clonotype: One base away lies a much larger clone, so this may be a sequencing read error. The CDR3: CSAIGFGNETLFF. The CDR3 bases are TGCAGTGCTATTGGCTTCGGTAATGAAACACTGTTTTTT. The rearrangement joins TRBV20-1 to TRBJ1-4; D uncertain. The germline V gene encodes CDR1 DFQATT and CDR2 SNEGSKA (reference sequence). This CDR3 spans 13 amino acids.

Remarks on this clonotype: A single base separates this from a much larger clone, so it may be a read error. The rearrangement links TRBV7-6 to TRBJ2-3; 14 nucleotides align to TRBD2. J was trimmed by 10 bases and V by 4 bases; bases with no gene match: 13. The CDR3 contains 17 residues. Per germline, CDR1 SGHVS and CDR2 FNYEAQ. The CDR3 DNA reads as TGTGCCAGCAGCTCCCTGGGACTAGCGGGAGTGGTGGATCCGCAGTATTTT. Encoded protein: CASSSLGLAGVVDPQYF.

This clonotype was seen ten or more times. The V gene is TRBV11-2, the J gene TRBJ2-7; 11 positions agree with TRBD2. The germline gives CDR1 SGHAT, CDR2 FQNNGV. The V gene end was trimmed by 6 bases and the J gene end by 6 bases; junction bases not matched to a gene: 13. The CDR3 totals 16 residues. The CDR3 nucleotides read TGTGCCAGCAGACAAATAGCGGGAGGGCCCGTTGGCGAGCAGTACTTC. Residues: CASRQIAGGPVGEQYF.

Remarks on this clonotype: A much larger clone differs from this one at a single base, so this may be a read error. The DNA of the CDR3 is TGTGCCAGCAGCTTCATTGTCGACCAGGTCAGGGTGGAGTACTTC. Encoded protein: CASSFIVDQVRVEYF. The chain uses TRBV7-9 and TRBJ2-7, with D possibly matching TRBD1 (5 bases). CDR1 is SEHNR, CDR2 FQNEAQ, per germline (reference sequence). The CDR3 extends over 15 amino acids. V was trimmed by 3 bases and J by 11 bases, leaving 23 bases between them. The full variable domain, rest sourced from reference TRBV7-9 and TRBJ2-7, is DTGVSQNPRHKITKRGQNVTFRCDPISEHNRLYWYRQTLGQGPEFLTYFQNEAQLEKSRLLSDRFSAERPKGSFSTLEIQRTEQGDSAMYLCASSFIVDQVRVEYFGPGTRLTVT.

This clonotype appeared many times. The J gene is TRBJ2-5, the V gene TRBV5-1; D perhaps matches TRBD2 (6 bases). The length of the CDR3 is 16 residues. The V gene's germline CDR1 is SGHRS and CDR2 YFSETQ. V was shortened by 0 bases and J by 7 bases, with 19 bases between the two germline ends. The CDR3 loop is CASSLGRGSGSVTQYF. The CDR3 DNA is TGCGCCAGCAGCTTGGGGCGGGGCTCGGGGTCCGTGACCCAGTACTTC.

This clonotype was seen a few times. CDR3 sequence reads: CASSGDGYYGANVLTF. The CDR3 region has the DNA TGTGCCAGCAGTGGGGACGGGTACTATGGGGCCAACGTCCTGACTTTC. V is TRBV2 and J is TRBJ2-6; D possibly uses TRBD1 or TRBD2 (5 bases each). The germline V and J ends were trimmed by 4 bases and 3 bases, with 13 bases remaining between them. Germline V CDR1 and CDR2: SNHLY, FYNNEI. The CDR3 runs 16 residues.

This clonotype was seen at least ten times. The chain uses TRBV7-8 and TRBJ1-2, with D possibly being TRBD1 (6 bases). The CDR3 runs to 16 residues. CDR1 is SGHVS, CDR2 FQNEAQ, per germline. Trimming cost V 1 base and J 2 bases, with 14 bases left between them. The CDR3, as DNA: TGTGCCAGCAGCTTAGTATTAGTTGGACAGAACTATGGCTACACCTTC. Residues: CASSLVLVGQNYGYTF. Combining the CDR3 with reference TRBV7-8 and TRBJ1-2 gives the whole variable domain GAGVSQSPRYKVAKRGQDVALRCDPISGHVSLFWYQQALGQGPEFLTYFQNEAQLDKSGLPSDRFFAERPEGSVSTLKIQRTQQEDSAVYLCASSLVLVGQNYGYTFGSGTRLTVV.

Many counts were recorded for this clonotype. V usage is TRBV19 and J usage is TRBJ2-7; the D call may be TRBD1 or TRBD2 (5 bases each). The V end lost 7 bases, the J end lost 2 bases, and 15 bases lay between the germline ends. This CDR3 is 14 amino acids long. Germline values: CDR1 LNHDA, CDR2 SQIVND (reference sequence). The CDR3 protein is CASKRDRGAYEQYF. The CDR3 DNA reads TGTGCCAGTAAGAGGGACCGGGGCGCCTACGAGCAGTACTTC.